This is a list of T cell receptor beta chains from one sample in a study of early T cells in non-severe SARS-CoV-2 infection. TCRdb re-called the 5' RACE reads with MiXCR, one entry per CDR3 protein. The sample lists roughly 60,000 distinct CDR3 sequences; roughly 12% were seen once. The sequenced sample was whole blood, obtained at baseline. The receptors originated from an adult who was a healthcare worker with PCR-confirmed SARS-CoV-2 infection or an uninfected control (not recorded which). CDR3s include the opening cysteine and the closing phenylalanine or tryptophan. The D gene is left open where the match is weak. Part of the rows lack a size; the others show once, few, many or a class for expanded clones.

size	J	D	V	CDR3	DNA
many	TRBJ1-1	-	TRBV12-3/TRBV12-4	CASSPGNPEGMNTEAFF	TGTGCCAGCAGTCCGGGGAATCCCGAGGGGATGAACACTGAAGCTTTCTTT
-	TRBJ2-1	TRBD2	TRBV12-3/TRBV12-4	CASSLRSGVWGNEQFF	TGTGCCAGCAGCCTCCGGAGCGGGGTATGGGGAAATGAGCAGTTCTTC
many	TRBJ2-3	TRBD2	TRBV20-1	CSAREVAGEGDTQYF	TGCAGTGCTAGAGAGGTAGCGGGGGAAGGAGATACGCAGTATTTT
-	TRBJ2-3	-	TRBV29-1	CSVVGLYTDTQYF	TGCAGCGTTGTTGGCCTTTATACAGATACGCAGTATTTT
few	TRBJ2-3	TRBD2	TRBV9	CASSVSSGGSQDTQYF	TGTGCCAGCAGCGTTTCTAGCGGGGGTTCCCAAGATACGCAGTATTTT
-	TRBJ2-5	TRBD1	TRBV4-1	CASSQEEGTGAQYF	TGCGCCAGCAGCCAAGAGGAGGGGACAGGGGCCCAGTACTTC
many	TRBJ2-1	TRBD2	TRBV7-2	CASSDRTSGVHNEQFF	TGTGCCAGCAGCGATCGGACTAGCGGGGTACACAATGAGCAGTTCTTC
few	TRBJ1-1	-	TRBV12-3/TRBV12-4	CASSLDGGDTEAFF	TGTGCCAGCAGTTTAGATGGAGGGGACACTGAAGCTTTCTTT
many	TRBJ2-2	TRBD2	TRBV7-2	CASSFGGASTGELFF	TGTGCCAGCAGCTTCGGGGGGGCGAGCACCGGGGAGCTGTTTTTT
many	TRBJ1-6	-	TRBV9	CASSVGPGRPNSPLHF	TGTGCCAGCAGCGTAGGTCCGGGACGGCCAAATTCACCCCTCCACTTT
-	TRBJ1-3	-	TRBV12-3/TRBV12-4	CASTWGRAIPGNTIYF	TGTGCCAGCACCTGGGGCAGGGCGATACCTGGAAACACCATATATTTT
-	TRBJ2-2	TRBD2	TRBV28	CASSLLASGSGELFF	TGTGCCAGCAGTTTACTGGCTAGCGGTTCCGGGGAGCTGTTTTTT
-	TRBJ1-4	TRBD1	TRBV6-6	CASSYNAGTGNEKLFF	TGTGCCAGCAGTTACAACGCCGGGACAGGGAACGAAAAACTGTTTTTT
-	TRBJ2-7	-	TRBV29-1	CSVEGGISSGAEQYF	TGCAGCGTTGAGGGCGGGATTTCTTCGGGCGCCGAGCAGTACTTC
few	TRBJ2-3	TRBD1	TRBV6-2/TRBV6-3	CASSLDRGRTDTQYF	TGTGCCAGCAGCTTGGACAGGGGGCGCACAGATACGCAGTATTTT
-	TRBJ2-3	TRBD2	TRBV19	CASSSGLAGTDTQYF	TGTGCCAGTAGTTCAGGACTAGCGGGCACAGATACGCAGTATTTT
-	TRBJ2-3	-	TRBV11-3	CASSIRSSGVAADTQYF	TGTGCCAGCAGCATAAGGTCTTCCGGGGTGGCCGCGGATACGCAGTATTTT
few	TRBJ1-3	-	TRBV7-9	CASSLGEIPGNTIYF	TGTGCCAGCAGCTTAGGTGAAATACCTGGAAACACCATATATTTT
-	TRBJ2-1	-	TRBV2	CASSEVMGSLNEQFF	TGTGCCAGCAGTGAAGTAATGGGGTCCCTCAATGAGCAGTTCTTC
once	TRBJ1-1	TRBD1	TRBV7-3	CAGSLEGAIMNTEAFF	TGTGCCGGCAGCTTAGAGGGGGCGATTATGAACACTGAAGCTTTCTTT
few	TRBJ2-5	-	TRBV7-3	CASSKGAGMNQETQYF	TGTGCCAGCAGCAAAGGGGCAGGGATGAACCAAGAGACCCAGTACTTC
-	TRBJ1-1	TRBD1	TRBV12-3/TRBV12-4	CASSTGTETEAFF	TGTGCCAGCAGCACCGGGACAGAAACTGAAGCTTTCTTT
few	TRBJ1-1	-	TRBV5-1	CASSFRENTEAFF	TGCGCCAGCAGCTTTCGGGAGAACACTGAAGCTTTCTTT
few	TRBJ2-1	-	TRBV7-9	CASSLAGQYNEQFF	TGTGCCAGCAGCTTAGCAGGCCAATACAATGAGCAGTTCTTC
-	TRBJ2-7	-	TRBV7-9	CASTSDRWYEQYF	TGTGCCAGCACCAGCGACAGGTGGTACGAGCAGTACTTC
-	TRBJ1-2	TRBD1	TRBV18	CASSPTPLQGSLSDYGYTF	TGTGCCAGCTCACCCACCCCCCTACAGGGGTCACTGAGCGACTATGGCTACACCTTC
-	TRBJ2-5	TRBD1	TRBV20-1	CSASLADRGSRTQYF	TGCAGTGCTAGTCTGGCGGACAGGGGGTCCAGGACCCAGTACTTC
-	TRBJ2-3	-	TRBV5-1	CASSLAAGYTDTQYF	TGCGCCAGCAGCTTGGCGGCAGGCTACACAGATACGCAGTATTTT
-	TRBJ2-5	TRBD1	TRBV5-6	CASSLDRGQETQYF	TGTGCCAGCAGCTTGGACAGGGGGCAAGAGACCCAGTACTTC
few	TRBJ2-1	TRBD2	TRBV12-3/TRBV12-4	CASSLGLAGEQFF	TGTGCCAGCAGTTTAGGGCTAGCGGGGGAGCAGTTCTTC
many	TRBJ2-1	TRBD2	TRBV2	CASRAVGGNYNEQFF	TGTGCCAGCAGGGCAGTCGGGGGGAACTACAATGAGCAGTTCTTC
-	TRBJ2-3	TRBD1	TRBV6-5	CASSSRGTTTDTRYF	TGTGCCAGCAGTTCCAGGGGGACCACCACAGATACGCGGTATTTT
few	TRBJ1-2	-	TRBV3-1	CASSQGRDGYTF	TGTGCCAGCAGCCAGGGCAGGGATGGCTACACCTTC
-	TRBJ2-7	-	TRBV20-1	CSARDTGGYEQYF	TGCAGTGCTAGGGACACAGGTGGCTACGAGCAGTACTTC
-	TRBJ2-5	TRBD1	TRBV5-1	CASGTEETQYF	TGCGCCAGCGGGACAGAAGAGACCCAGTACTTC
-	TRBJ2-5	-	TRBV11-2	CASSLGLQETQYF	TGTGCCAGCAGCTTAGGGCTCCAAGAGACCCAGTACTTC
few	TRBJ2-5	TRBD2	TRBV5-5	CASSGGTSGGETQYF	TGTGCCAGCAGCGGAGGGACTAGCGGGGGCGAGACCCAGTACTTC
few	TRBJ2-3	TRBD2	TRBV12-3/TRBV12-4	CASSLASMIGAGIGYTQYF	TGTGCCAGCAGTTTAGCCTCTATGATCGGAGCGGGGATTGGTTATACGCAGTATTTT
-	TRBJ2-1	-	TRBV7-9	CASSTVTPLNEQFF	TGTGCCAGCAGTACGGTAACTCCTCTAAATGAGCAGTTCTTC
many	TRBJ2-7	TRBD1	TRBV12-3/TRBV12-4	CASRVRDRSSYEQYF	TGTGCCAGCAGGGTCCGGGACAGGTCCTCCTACGAGCAGTACTTC
-	TRBJ2-3	-	TRBV4-3	CASSQNQRVGLDTQYF	TGCGCCAGCAGCCAGAATCAGCGGGTGGGCTTAGATACGCAGTATTTT
-	TRBJ2-3	-	TRBV10-3	CASAGPGSTDTQYF	TGTGCCTCGGCCGGGCCGGGCAGCACAGATACGCAGTATTTT
-	TRBJ2-7	-	TRBV12-3/TRBV12-4	CASRTGTLGEQYF	TGTGCCAGCAGAACCGGGACTCTCGGCGAGCAGTACTTC
-	TRBJ1-4	-	TRBV30	CAWSPLGVAEKLFF	TGTGCCTGGAGTCCGTTAGGGGTAGCTGAAAAACTGTTTTTT
-	TRBJ2-5	-	TRBV19	CASSFQTGTRETQYF	TGTGCCAGTAGTTTCCAAACCGGAACCCGGGAGACCCAGTACTTC
many	TRBJ2-7	TRBD1	TRBV19	CASKRTGTYEQYF	TGTGCCAGCAAGAGGACAGGCACCTACGAGCAGTACTTC
few	TRBJ1-6	-	TRBV20-1	CSARALGTPDYSPLHF	TGCAGTGCTAGAGCTTTGGGGACGCCGGATTATTCACCCCTCCACTTT
-	TRBJ1-2	TRBD1	TRBV12-3/TRBV12-4	CASSPRDRGGGYTF	TGTGCCAGCAGTCCCCGGGACAGGGGAGGTGGCTACACCTTC
few	TRBJ2-7	TRBD2	TRBV11-3	CASSPTSGGPPREQYF	TGTGCCAGCAGCCCGACTAGCGGGGGACCCCCGCGGGAGCAGTACTTC
-	TRBJ2-6	-	TRBV10-3	CAIRSGANVLTF	TGTGCCATCAGATCTGGGGCCAACGTCCTGACTTTC
-	TRBJ1-1	-	TRBV27	CASSHNLHAGTEAFF	TGTGCCAGCAGTCACAACCTACACGCGGGCACTGAAGCTTTCTTT
-	TRBJ2-3	-	TRBV11-2	CASSLPPADTQYF	TGTGCCAGCAGCTTACCTCCGGCAGATACGCAGTATTTT
-	TRBJ2-7	-	TRBV3-1	CASSPRQARISHEQYF	TGTGCCAGCAGCCCCCGACAGGCGCGGATCTCTCACGAGCAGTACTTC
many	TRBJ2-3	-	TRBV9	CASSVEPGGRTDTQYF	TGTGCCAGCAGCGTAGAACCAGGAGGAAGAACAGATACGCAGTATTTT
-	TRBJ2-7	-	TRBV7-9	CASSLSQAQYF	TGTGCCAGCAGCTTAAGCCAGGCGCAGTACTTC
-	TRBJ1-2	-	TRBV29-1	CSTGTEGYTF	TGCAGCACTGGGACGGAGGGCTACACCTTC
-	TRBJ2-5	-	TRBV20-1	CSAPRQETQYF	TGCAGTGCTCCCCGCCAAGAGACCCAGTACTTC
-	TRBJ2-7	-	TRBV11-2	CASSLGPYTYEQYF	TGTGCCAGCAGCTTAGGACCCTACACCTACGAGCAGTACTTC
-	TRBJ2-5	TRBD1	TRBV6-5	CVSSTKQGSETQYF	TGTGTCAGCAGTACAAAACAGGGGAGCGAGACCCAGTACTTC
few	TRBJ2-1	TRBD2	TRBV2	CASSEHLAGLSSYNEQFF	TGTGCCAGCAGCGAGCATCTAGCGGGGCTCAGCTCCTACAATGAGCAGTTCTTC